This T cell receptor (beta chain) emerged from a study of lymphopenia after photon versus proton radiotherapy. Per germline, CDR1 LGHNA and CDR2 YSLEER. Losses at the gene ends were 4 bases for V and 5 bases for J; bases not matched to a gene: 16. CDR3 length equals 18 residues. The study, taken as a whole, reports: Photon-treated patients lost naive T cells and TCR diversity; proton-treated stayed stable.

This clone occurred once. Its cognate antigen is unknown. Profiled with immunoSEQ multiplex PCR; TCRdb holds only in-frame clones, not every one. The sample contains some 64,000 clones, around 90% of which appear only once. The chain has TRBV4-3 and TRBJ2-1; 8 bases line up with TRBD2. The receptor was derived from a man older than 75 with esophageal cancer. The sample here was peripheral blood, taken from a patient treated with proton-based radiotherapy. Here the CDR3 DNA reads TGCGCCAGCAGCCTCTCCTCGTACCCCAGCGGGAGTAACAATGAGCAGTTCTTC. Its protein product is CASSLSSYPSGSNNEQFF.